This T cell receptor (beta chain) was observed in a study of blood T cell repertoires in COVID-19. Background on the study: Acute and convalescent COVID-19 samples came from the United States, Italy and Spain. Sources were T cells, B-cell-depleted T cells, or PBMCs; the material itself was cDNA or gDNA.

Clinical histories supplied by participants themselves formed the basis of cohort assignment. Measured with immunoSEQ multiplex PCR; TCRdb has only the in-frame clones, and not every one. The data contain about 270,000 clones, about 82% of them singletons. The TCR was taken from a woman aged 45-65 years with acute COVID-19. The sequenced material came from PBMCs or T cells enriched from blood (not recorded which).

CDR3 residues: CATTLAGESDTQYF. CDR3 sequence (DNA): TGCGCCACTACACTAGCGGGGGAGTCAGATACGCAGTATTTT. This sequence joins TRBV5-1 and TRBJ2-3; 11 bases align to TRBD2. This CDR3 has 14 residues. Looked up from germline, CDR1 is SGHRS and CDR2 is YFSETQ. Trimming cost V 9 bases and J 4 bases; bases outside gene matches: 7. Complete variable domain (other parts from reference TRBV5-1 and TRBJ2-3): KAGVTQTPRYLIKTRGQQVTLSCSPISGHRSVSWYQQTPGQGLQFLFEYFSETQRNKGNFPGRFSGRQFSNSRSEMNVSTLELGDSALYLCATTLAGESDTQYFGPGTRLTVL.